Presented here are 16 T cell receptor beta chains from one specimen sequenced in a study of molecular identifiers for immune sequencing clone quantification. From the PCR reads, TCRdb called clonotypes with MiXCR, one entry per CDR3 protein. The table lists hundreds of thousands of distinct CDR3 sequences, 15% to 20% of them singletons. Specimen: naive CD8+ T cells from blood, with Jurkat cell RNA spiked in. Sample subset: FACS-sorted CD8+CD4-CCR7+CD45RA+ naive T cells. The receptors were sampled from a human donor in good health. Some libraries in this study had Jurkat cell RNA spiked in.

This clonotype was detected a few times. CDR3 region: CASSIPPAISNQPQHF. The CDR3 bases are TGTGCCAGTAGTATACCTCCGGCGATTAGCAATCAGCCCCAGCATTTT. V and J are TRBV19 and TRBJ1-5; D gene ambiguous. V lost 2 bases and J lost 0, with 11 bases in between. This CDR3 is 16 amino acids long. CDR1 and CDR2 (germline): LNHDA, SQIVND (reference sequence). Based on the CDR3 plus reference TRBV19 and TRBJ1-5, the full variable domain is DGGITQSPKYLFRKEGQNVTLSCEQNLNHDAMYWYRQDPGQGLRLIYYSQIVNDFQKGDIAEGYSVSREKKESFPLTVTSAQKNPTAFYLCASSIPPAISNQPQHFGDGTRLSIL.

This clonotype was seen at least ten times. J is TRBJ2-3 and V is TRBV15, with D uncertain. The V and J ends lost 1 base and 4 bases respectively, with 9 bases between them. From germline, CDR1 is LNHNV and CDR2 YYDKDF (reference sequence). This CDR3 region has 14 residues. CDR3 nucleotides: TGTGCCACCAGCAGAGTTGGGGATCCAGATACGCAGTATTTT. This encodes CATSRVGDPDTQYF.

This clonotype has more than one count but fewer than ten. The chain has TRBV18 and TRBJ2-7, with D perhaps matching TRBD1 (6 bases). Germline-derived CDR1 and CDR2 are KGHSH and LQKENI. The CDR3 runs 14 residues. V gave up 3 bases and J gave up 4 bases, with 13 bases separating them. CDR3 DNA: TGTGCCAGCTCACCTCAAGGACAGCCATACGAGCAGTACTTC. This sequence encodes CASSPQGQPYEQYF.

Only a few counts were recorded for this clonotype. The genes are TRBV4-2 and TRBJ2-7; 9 bases agree with TRBD2. Germline lookup yields CDR1 LGHNA and CDR2 YNFKEQ. This CDR3 region has 16 residues. J was trimmed by 2 bases and V by 1 base; bases with no gene match: 6. CDR3 region: CASSQATSGSTYEQYF. The CDR3 DNA reads as TGTGCCAGCAGCCAAGCGACTAGCGGAAGCACCTACGAGCAGTACTTC.

The chain combines TRBV6-1 with TRBJ2-1, with unresolved D. The CDR3 has 14 amino acids. Germline CDR1 and CDR2: MNHNS and SASEGT. Trimming cost V 0 bases and J 10 bases, with 13 bases left between them. CDR3 residues: CASSEAPLPREQFF. In DNA, the CDR3 is TGTGCCAGCAGTGAAGCCCCCCTCCCCCGCGAGCAGTTCTTC.

J is TRBJ1-1 and V is TRBV6-2 or TRBV6-3; D may be TRBD1 (5 bases). Germline loops: CDR1 MNHEY, CDR2 SVGEGT. The CDR3 totals 14 residues. The V end was cut by 2 bases, the J end by 3 bases, with 10 bases between. The CDR3 spells CASSYGGKDTEAFF. In DNA, the CDR3 is TGTGCCAGCAGTTACGGGGGTAAGGACACTGAAGCTTTCTTT.

This clonotype was seen at least ten times. The chain carries TRBV13 and TRBJ2-2; no definite D call. CDR1 PRHDT and CDR2 FYEKMQ come from the germline V gene (reference sequence). This CDR3 is built from 14 residues. With 3 bases removed from V and 2 bases from J, the gap between germline ends came to 7 bases. The CDR3 nucleotides are TGTGCCAGCAGCTTGTTTAGTAACACCGGGGAGCTGTTTTTT. Protein product: CASSLFSNTGELFF.

This clonotype was detected ten times or more. The V gene is TRBV27, the J gene TRBJ2-7; 8 bases fit TRBD1. Germline lookup yields CDR1 MNHEY and CDR2 SMNVEV (reference sequence). CDR3 length equals 15 residues. Unmatched junction bases numbered 9, after V lost 4 bases and J lost 4 bases. In nucleotides, the CDR3 is TGTGCCAGCAGTTCCAAGACAGGGGCCCTGTACGAGCAGTACTTC. As protein: CASSSKTGALYEQYF.

Of note for this clonotype: This clone may be a read error of a much larger clone one base away. The V and J genes are TRBV7-9 and TRBJ2-5; D is unresolved. This CDR3 has 13 residues. Germline lookup yields CDR1 SEHNR and CDR2 FQNEAQ (reference sequence). Here the CDR3 reads CAGSLMVQETQYF. DNA of the CDR3: TGTGCCGGCAGCTTAATGGTACAAGAGACCCAGTACTTC.

This clonotype was detected ten times or more. The gene calls are TRBV3-1 and TRBJ2-1; D is undetermined. The CDR3 sequence is 18 residues long. Germline V CDR1 and CDR2: LGHDT, YNNKEL (reference sequence). Trimming took off 0 bases at V and 8 bases at J, with 23 bases between the two ends. The CDR3 sequence is CASSQEVTPAMPEDEQFF. The CDR3 coding sequence is TGTGCCAGCAGCCAAGAAGTAACACCAGCGATGCCCGAGGATGAGCAGTTCTTC.

The chain links TRBV7-9 to TRBJ1-2; D is unclear. The CDR3 is 14 residues long. CDR1 SEHNR and CDR2 FQNEAQ come from the germline V gene (reference sequence). Trimming took 1 base from V and 1 from J, leaving 7 bases between them. The CDR3 DNA sequence: TGTGCCAGCAGCTTAGTGTACGATAACTATGGCTACACCTTC. It is translated as CASSLVYDNYGYTF. Using reference TRBV7-9 and TRBJ1-2 for the parts outside the CDR3, the full variable domain is DTGVSQNPRHKITKRGQNVTFRCDPISEHNRLYWYRQTLGQGPEFLTYFQNEAQLEKSRLLSDRFSAERPKGSFSTLEIQRTEQGDSAMYLCASSLVYDNYGYTFGSGTRLTVV.

In this sample, this clonotype turned up once. One end of the junction varies from germline; a read error may be responsible. This chain links TRBV5-1 with TRBJ2-7; 8 bases line up with TRBD1. Per the germline V gene, CDR1 is SGHRS and CDR2 is YFSETQ. The CDR3 length is 16 residues. The CDR3 DNA is TGCGCCGGCAGCTTGGTAACAGGGGGGTCAGGCTACGAGCAGTACTTC. Its translation: CAGSLVTGGSGYEQYF.

The sample holds a few counts of this clonotype. J is TRBJ1-2 and V is TRBV14; 7 bases agree with TRBD1. Per germline, CDR1 SGHDN and CDR2 FVKESK. The CDR3 runs 17 residues. The trim removed 0 bases at V and 6 bases at J, leaving 13 bases unmatched. As DNA, the CDR3 is TGTGCCAGCAGCCAAGAATGGGCTCGGGACAGTAGTAATGGCTACACCTTC. Translated, it gives CASSQEWARDSSNGYTF.

On this clonotype itself: A junction boundary mismatches the germline segment, possibly from a read error. The chain carries TRBV3-1 and TRBJ2-1; D may correspond to TRBD1 or TRBD2 (6 bases each). There are 17 residues in the CDR3. CDR1 LGHDT and CDR2 YNNKEL come from the germline V gene (reference sequence). The CDR3 region is CASSQEGGWSSCNEQFF. CDR3 nucleotide sequence: TGTGCCAGCAGCCAAGAAGGGGGGTGGAGTTCCTGCAATGAGCAGTTCTTC.

This clonotype has at least ten counts. The rearrangement uses TRBV27 and TRBJ2-3, with D unclear. Germline CDR1 is MNHEY and CDR2 is SMNVEV (reference sequence). This CDR3 comprises 13 residues. V was pared by 1 base and J by 4 bases, with 6 bases between. CDR3 DNA sequence: TGTGCCAGCAGTTTATTCTTGGCAGATACGCAGTATTTT. Amino acids: CASSLFLADTQYF.

In its sample, this clonotype was seen once. A clone one base away is much larger, so this may be a read error. The chain combines TRBV4-1 with TRBJ1-2, with 9 bases lining up with TRBD1. The CDR3 is 16 residues long. Germline CDR1 reads MGHRA; CDR2 reads YSYEKL. CDR3: CAGSQGQGPTNYGYTF. The CDR3, as DNA: TGCGCCGGCAGCCAAGGACAGGGGCCCACTAACTATGGCTACACCTTC.